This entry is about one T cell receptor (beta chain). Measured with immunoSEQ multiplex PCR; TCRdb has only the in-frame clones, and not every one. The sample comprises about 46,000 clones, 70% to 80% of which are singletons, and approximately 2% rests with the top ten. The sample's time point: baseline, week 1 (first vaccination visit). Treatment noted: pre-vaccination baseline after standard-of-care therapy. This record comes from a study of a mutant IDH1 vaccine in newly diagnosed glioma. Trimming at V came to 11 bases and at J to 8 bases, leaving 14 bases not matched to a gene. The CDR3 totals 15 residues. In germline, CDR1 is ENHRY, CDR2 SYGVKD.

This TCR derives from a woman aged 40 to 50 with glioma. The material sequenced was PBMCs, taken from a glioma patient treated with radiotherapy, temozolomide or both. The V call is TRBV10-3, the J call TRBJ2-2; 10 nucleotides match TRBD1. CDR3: CAVKSTGGAEGELFF. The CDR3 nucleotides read TGTGCCGTCAAATCGACAGGGGGCGCGGAAGGGGAGCTGTTTTTT.